The TCR beta chain described here comes from a study of blood T cell repertoires in COVID-19. In the study overall: The origin of the acute and convalescent COVID-19 samples was the United States, Italy and Spain. PBMCs, B-cell-depleted T cells, or T cells provided the cDNA or gDNA that made up the material.

Original data processing: Reference gene primer amplification gave estimated nucleated cell counts. Method: immunoSEQ multiplex PCR; TCRdb's copy keeps in-frame clones and lacks some. From that table come the V and J calls and clone size; the DNA was used to work out D and trimming. In the table there are around 260,000 clones, roughly 90% of which are singletons. In germline, CDR1 is MNHEY, CDR2 SVGAGI. The length of the CDR3 is 15 residues. Trimming shortened V by 10 bases and J by 0 bases, and 16 bases separated the two germline ends. V is TRBV6-5 and J is TRBJ1-5; D is perhaps TRBD1 (6 bases). The sequenced sample consisted of peripheral blood. This TCR was sampled from a man aged 25-40 years with acute or convalescent COVID-19. The CDR3 loop reads CATAWGGYSNQPQHF. The CDR3, as DNA: TGTGCCACCGCCTGGGGGGGCTATAGCAATCAGCCCCAGCATTTT.